Below, 30 T cell receptor beta chains from the same sample are listed, as sequenced in a study of shared clonotypes between healthy human individuals. Assay used: immunoSEQ multiplex PCR; TCRdb lists only in-frame clones, some missing. The sample has approximately 2,300,000 clones, 80% to 95% seen once; the top ten hold 0.37%. Input material: naive CD4+ T cells from PBMCs. The subset denotes: CD45RA+ positively selected. All receptors come from a man between 18 and 35 years old in good health. Some clones in this sample may be carry-over from other donors' samples.

This chain links TRBV7-2 with TRBJ2-3; D uncertain. Germline CDR1 reads SGHTA; CDR2 reads FQGNSA. V was shortened by 1 base and J by 2 bases, with 13 bases between the two germline ends. The CDR3 is 16 residues long. This CDR3 reads CASSLVGRQSTDTQYF. As DNA, the CDR3 is TGTGCCAGCAGCTTAGTCGGCAGGCAGTCCACAGATACGCAGTATTTT. Combining the CDR3 with reference TRBV7-2 and TRBJ2-3 gives the whole variable domain GAGVSQSPSNKVTEKGKDVELRCDPISGHTALYWYRQSLGQGLEFLIYFQGNSAPDKSGLPSDRFSAERTGGSVSTLTIQRTQQEDSAVYLCASSLVGRQSTDTQYFGPGTRLTVL.

The CDR3 nucleotides are TGTGCCAGCAGTGACTACCCCATCGGACAGGCCCGCTCCTACGAGCAGTACTTC. It codes for CASSDYPIGQARSYEQYF. The genes are TRBV6-1 and TRBJ2-7, with 7 bases lining up with TRBD1. CDR3 length: 18 amino acids. V gave up 3 bases and J gave up 0 bases; unmatched junction bases: 14. Looked up from germline, CDR1 is MNHNS and CDR2 is SASEGT.

In its sample, this clone was seen a few times. This CDR3 is CASSRAANEKLFF. CDR3 sequence (DNA): TGTGCCAGCAGTAGGGCAGCTAATGAAAAACTGTTTTTT. The chain links TRBV28 to TRBJ1-4, with no clear D. Trimming took 5 bases from V and 3 from J, leaving 7 bases between them. The CDR3 loop spans 13 amino acids. Germline V gene lookup returns CDR1 MDHEN and CDR2 SYDVKM.

The V and J genes are TRBV5-4 and TRBJ2-7; no reliable D call. Germline values: CDR1 SGHNT, CDR2 YYREEE (reference sequence). The V and J ends lost 4 bases and 7 bases respectively, with 18 bases between them. This CDR3 region has 14 residues. The CDR3 DNA sequence: TGTGCCAGCAGCAAGGGCAGTTTCACTTGGGAGCAGTACTTC. It is translated as CASSKGSFTWEQYF. The variable domain in full, with the rest retrieved from reference TRBV5-4 and TRBJ2-7, is ETGVTQSPTHLIKTRGQQVTLRCSSQSGHNTVSWYQQALGQGPQFIFQYYREEENGRGNFPPRFSGLQFPNYSSELNVNALELDDSALYLCASSKGSFTWEQYFGPGTRLTVT.

The V and J genes are TRBV19 and TRBJ1-1; D gene uncertain. The germline V gene encodes CDR1 LNHDA and CDR2 SQIVND (reference sequence). V gave up 7 bases and J gave up 0 bases, with 12 bases separating them. The CDR3 extends over 14 amino acids. CDR3 loop: CASTQGPLNTEAFF. The CDR3 nucleotides read TGTGCCAGTACTCAAGGGCCCCTGAACACTGAAGCTTTCTTT.

This chain links TRBV5-1 with TRBJ1-5; D is unresolved. This CDR3 contains 16 residues. Germline CDR1 and CDR2: SGHRS and YFSETQ. V lost 0 bases, J lost 0 bases, and 10 bases lay in between. The CDR3 DNA reads TGCGCCAGCAGCTTGGCTGGATCAGGTAGCAATCAGCCCCAGCATTTT. Amino acid sequence: CASSLAGSGSNQPQHF.

This clone was counted a few times. The chain has TRBV15 and TRBJ1-1; TRBD1 is a possible D gene (5 bases). Germline V gives CDR1 LNHNV, CDR2 YYDKDF (reference sequence). The CDR3 length is 15 residues. Trimming took off 5 bases at V and 0 bases at J, with 13 bases between the two ends. The CDR3 loop is CATSPIDRVNTEAFF. As DNA, the CDR3 is TGTGCCACCAGCCCGATCGACAGAGTGAACACTGAAGCTTTCTTT.

This clone was detected a few times. The CDR3 protein is CASSVSASAKNIQYF. CDR3 bases: TGTGCCAGCAGTGTTTCGGCATCCGCCAAAAACATTCAGTACTTC. V and J are TRBV2 and TRBJ2-4; unclear D gene. Deletions cut 4 bases from V and 1 base from J, with 11 bases between. There are 15 residues in the CDR3. CDR1 is SNHLY, CDR2 FYNNEI, per germline.

As to this clone: Distinct nucleotide sequences in the sample also encode this CDR3. The chain uses TRBV5-1 and TRBJ1-4; 7 nucleotides align to TRBD1. CDR1 and CDR2 (germline): SGHRS, YFSETQ. CDR3 length: 14 residues. With 2 bases clipped from V and 7 bases from J, the junction kept 5 bases outside the gene matches. The DNA for the CDR3 is TGCGCCAGCAGCTTAGACAGGGTTGGTGAAAAACTGTTTTTT. It translates to CASSLDRVGEKLFF.

The chain has TRBV28 and TRBJ2-5, with no clear D. Trimming shortened V by 5 bases and J by 2 bases, and 15 bases separated the two germline ends. The V gene's germline CDR1 is MDHEN and CDR2 SYDVKM. The CDR3 length is 15 residues. The CDR3 sequence: CASSLRNPGQETQYF. The CDR3, as DNA: TGTGCCAGCAGTCTCAGGAACCCTGGGCAAGAGACCCAGTACTTC.

V and J are TRBV28 and TRBJ1-1; D not certain. Germline V gives CDR1 MDHEN, CDR2 SYDVKM. This CDR3 comprises 14 residues. The ends were cut back, 8 bases at V and 6 bases at J, with 19 bases in the middle. This chain's CDR3 is CASGPQELGSEAFF. The CDR3 DNA reads TGTGCCAGCGGCCCCCAGGAATTGGGGTCTGAAGCTTTCTTT.

The chain employs TRBV4-1 and TRBJ1-1; TRBD1 agrees at 7 bases. After removal of 0 bases from V and 2 bases from J, the junction contained 9 bases not matched to a gene. The V gene's germline CDR1 is MGHRA and CDR2 YSYEKL. The CDR3 contains 17 residues. The CDR3, as DNA: TGCGCCAGCAGCCAAGATGCCAGGGGGTATCTAAACACTGAAGCTTTCTTT. It yields the protein CASSQDARGYLNTEAFF.

As to this clone: Other DNA sequences in this specimen translate into the identical CDR3. The rearrangement joins TRBV20-1 to TRBJ2-7; D gene uncertain. The CDR3 is made up of 11 amino acids. V was clipped by 0 bases and J by 4 bases, with 4 bases between them. The germline gives CDR1 DFQATT, CDR2 SNEGSKA (reference sequence). In DNA form, the CDR3 reads TGCAGTGCTAGAGAGGTGTACGAGCAGTACTTC. It is translated as CSAREVYEQYF.

The CDR3 coding sequence is TGTGCCAGCCGGACTAGCGGTTCCTACACGCAGTATTTT. Its translation is CASRTSGSYTQYF. This chain links TRBV14 with TRBJ2-3, with TRBD2 identical over 10 bases. Germline assignment: CDR1 SGHDN and CDR2 FVKESK. Germline trimming cut 8 bases from V and 9 bases from J; bases unmatched to any gene: 8. This CDR3 region has 13 residues.

The chain recombines TRBV4-2 with TRBJ2-1, with D perhaps assigned TRBD1 or TRBD2 (5 bases each). There are 16 residues in the CDR3. Looked up from germline, CDR1 is LGHNA and CDR2 is YNFKEQ. The V end lost 2 bases, the J end lost 6 bases, and 17 bases lay between the germline ends. CDR3 in amino acids: CASSQIVGSGGNEQFF. In DNA form, the CDR3 reads TGTGCCAGCAGCCAAATTGTGGGTTCTGGGGGCAATGAGCAGTTCTTC.

This chain uses TRBV5-1 with TRBJ2-2; D uncertain. CDR1 is SGHRS and CDR2 is YFSETQ in the germline V gene. The CDR3 is 14 amino acids. Trimming stripped 3 bases from V and 5 bases from J, with 11 bases between. The CDR3 bases are TGCGCCAGCAGCTCCCTGGGCAGGACCGGGGAGCTGTTTTTT. It codes for CASSSLGRTGELFF. Using reference TRBV5-1 and TRBJ2-2 for the parts outside the CDR3, the full variable domain is KAGVTQTPRYLIKTRGQQVTLSCSPISGHRSVSWYQQTPGQGLQFLFEYFSETQRNKGNFPGRFSGRQFSNSRSEMNVSTLELGDSALYLCASSSLGRTGELFFGEGSRLTVL.

This clone was detected once. The chain employs TRBV5-5 and TRBJ2-2, with 10 nucleotides matching TRBD1. CDR3 length: 15 residues. After removal of 3 bases from V and 4 bases from J, the junction contained 3 bases not matched to a gene. The germline V gene encodes CDR1 SGHKS and CDR2 YYEKEE (reference sequence). CDR3 sequence: CASSSGQGRTGELFF. CDR3 sequence (DNA): TGTGCCAGCAGCTCGGGACAGGGGCGCACCGGGGAGCTGTTTTTT.

The chain joins TRBV9 to TRBJ2-7; 9 bases match TRBD2. CDR3 length: 15 amino acids. V lost 4 bases and J lost 6; bases outside the gene matches: 11. The V gene's germline CDR1 is SGDLS and CDR2 YYNGEE. The CDR3 loop is CASSPRTSERSEQYF. The CDR3 DNA reads TGTGCCAGCAGCCCGAGGACTAGCGAGAGGAGCGAGCAGTACTTC. The whole variable domain, filled in from reference TRBV9 and TRBJ2-7, reads DSGVTQTPKHLITATGQRVTLRCSPRSGDLSVYWYQQSLDQGLQFLIQYYNGEERAKGNILERFSAQQFPDLHSELNLSSLELGDSALYFCASSPRTSERSEQYFGPGTRLTVT.

The count of this clone is one. Other DNA sequences within the sample encode an identical CDR3. V usage is TRBV5-6 and J usage is TRBJ2-3, with D possibly matching TRBD1 (5 bases). CDR1 is SGHDT and CDR2 is YYEEEE in the germline V gene. CDR3 length: 15 residues. The V and J ends lost 0 bases and 0 bases respectively, with 8 bases between them. This CDR3 is CASSLVGASTDTQYF. In DNA form, the CDR3 reads TGTGCCAGCAGCTTGGTAGGGGCTAGCACAGATACGCAGTATTTT.

V gene TRBV25-1 combines with J gene TRBJ2-3, with a weak D call TRBD2 (7 bases). Germline CDR1 MGHDK, CDR2 SYGVNS. This CDR3 has 13 amino acids. With 5 bases removed from V and 5 bases from J, the gap between germline ends came to 11 bases. The CDR3 protein is CASSHGGRDTQYF. The CDR3 DNA follows: TGTGCCAGCAGTCACGGGGGGCGAGATACGCAGTATTTT. Combining the CDR3 with reference TRBV25-1 and TRBJ2-3 gives the whole variable domain EADIYQTPRYLVIGTGKKITLECSQTMGHDKMYWYQQDPGMELHLIHYSYGVNSTEKGDLSSESTVSRIRTEHFPLTLESARPSHTSQYLCASSHGGRDTQYFGPGTRLTVL.

The rearrangement links TRBV5-1 to TRBJ2-7; D is unclear. Trimming cost V 4 bases and J 7 bases, with 15 bases left between them. CDR3 length: 13 residues. Germline V CDR1 and CDR2: SGHRS, YFSETQ. The CDR3 nucleotides read TGCGCCAGCAGCCCGGGCCCTCTGGGTGAGCAGTACTTC. It specifies CASSPGPLGEQYF.

This chain uses TRBV7-2 with TRBJ2-7; D possibly corresponds to TRBD1 (6 bases). V shed 5 bases and J shed 1 base, with 18 bases lying between them. The CDR3 has 16 residues. CDR1 SGHTA and CDR2 FQGNSA come from the germline V gene. CDR3 sequence: CASSHGTGTRSYEQYF. CDR3 in DNA: TGTGCCAGCAGCCATGGGACCGGGACAAGATCCTACGAGCAGTACTTC. Combining the CDR3 with reference TRBV7-2 and TRBJ2-7 gives the whole variable domain GAGVSQSPSNKVTEKGKDVELRCDPISGHTALYWYRQSLGQGLEFLIYFQGNSAPDKSGLPSDRFSAERTGGSVSTLTIQRTQQEDSAVYLCASSHGTGTRSYEQYFGPGTRLTVT.

The chain uses TRBV7-2 and TRBJ2-3; 8 nucleotides agree with TRBD1. The CDR3 runs to 15 residues. Trimming removed 5 bases from V and 3 bases from J; junction bases left unmatched: 7. Germline V gene sequence: CDR1 SGHTA, CDR2 FQGNSA. The chain's CDR3 is CASSGGQGGTDTQYF. In DNA form, the CDR3 reads TGTGCCAGCAGCGGTGGACAGGGAGGAACAGATACGCAGTATTTT.

The chain employs TRBV12-5 and TRBJ1-1; D remains ambiguous. Germline values: CDR1 LGHNT, CDR2 FRNRAP. CDR3 size: 13 residues. Trimming shortened V by 6 bases and J by 1 base, and 9 bases separated the two germline ends. DNA for the CDR3: TGTGCTAGTGGCACCCTTAAGAACACTGAAGCTTTCTTT. Its translation is CASGTLKNTEAFF.

The V and J genes are TRBV23-1 and TRBJ2-1; D unclear. Being an ORF, TRBV23-1 has a function that is uncertain. Trimming cost V 0 bases and J 15 bases, with 9 bases left between them. The length of the CDR3 is 11 residues. The CDR3, as DNA: TGCGCCAGCAGTCAATCGATCCGGCCGTTCTTC. Translated, it gives CASSQSIRPFF.

The chain couples TRBV6-5 to TRBJ1-2; 11 bases map to TRBD1. The CDR3 totals 15 residues. The germline V gene encodes CDR1 MNHEY and CDR2 SVGAGI. V was pared by 6 bases and J by 5 bases, with 8 bases of the junction left unmatched. Here the CDR3 DNA reads TGTGCCAGCAGCCCGCCGAGGGACAGGGGGTATGGCTACACCTTC. The encoded protein is CASSPPRDRGYGYTF.

This sequence joins TRBV6-5 and TRBJ2-3, with D unclear. The germline V and J ends were trimmed by 6 bases and 2 bases, with 12 bases remaining between them. Germline values: CDR1 MNHEY, CDR2 SVGAGI. The CDR3 runs 14 residues. The CDR3 here is CASSQDLYTDTQYF. The CDR3 nucleotides read TGTGCCAGCAGCCAGGACCTCTACACAGATACGCAGTATTTT.

This clone was picked up one time. The V and J genes are TRBV7-2 and TRBJ2-3; D might be TRBD2 (5 bases). Trimming removed 1 base from V and 4 bases from J, with 9 bases in between. This CDR3 comprises 14 residues. Germline CDR1 is SGHTA and CDR2 is FQGNSA. The CDR3 reads CASSLEAGADTQYF. The CDR3 region has the DNA TGTGCCAGCAGCTTAGAGGCCGGGGCAGATACGCAGTATTTT.

With regard to this clone: At the DNA level, this CDR3 is encoded by other sequences in the same sample as well. The V call is TRBV2, the J call TRBJ1-5; TRBD1 agrees at 9 bases. The CDR3 is 14 residues long. Germline V lookup: CDR1 SNHLY, CDR2 FYNNEI. Germline trimming cut 6 bases from V and 5 bases from J; bases unmatched to any gene: 5. CDR3 amino acids: CASSEGQGHQPQHF. The CDR3 DNA reads as TGTGCCAGCAGCGAGGGACAGGGCCATCAGCCCCAGCATTTT.

The chain couples TRBV5-1 to TRBJ2-7, with D possibly being TRBD2 (6 bases). The CDR3 spans 14 residues. Trimming shortened V by 1 base and J by 3 bases, and 11 bases separated the two germline ends. Germline V gives CDR1 SGHRS, CDR2 YFSETQ. CDR3 nucleotide sequence: TGCGCCAGCAGCTTGAACAGGAGGGGCTACGAGCAGTACTTC. Translated: CASSLNRRGYEQYF.